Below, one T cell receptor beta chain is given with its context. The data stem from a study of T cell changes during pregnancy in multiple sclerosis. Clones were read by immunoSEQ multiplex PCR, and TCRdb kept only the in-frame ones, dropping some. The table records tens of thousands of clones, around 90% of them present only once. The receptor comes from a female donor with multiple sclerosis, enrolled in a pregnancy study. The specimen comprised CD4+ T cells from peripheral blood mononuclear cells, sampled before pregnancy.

CDR3 DNA sequence: TGTGCCAGCAGCTTACTAGGGGGCTCGGATACGCAGTATTTT. Amino acids: CASSLLGGSDTQYF. The chain combines TRBV11-2 with TRBJ2-3; 7 nucleotides line up with TRBD1. V was clipped by 2 bases and J by 6 bases; unmatched bases: 5. Per the germline V gene, CDR1 is SGHAT and CDR2 is FQNNGV. CDR3 length: 14 amino acids.